These 26 T cell receptor beta chains came from one sample sequenced in a study of type 1 regulatory T cells. TCRdb analysed the reads with MiXCR anew, one entry per CDR3 protein. The sample lists roughly 65,000 distinct CDR3 sequences, just under 50% occurring once. No antigens are known for them. Material: cultured non-Tr1 T cells, either the whole culture or a sorted T cell fraction (not recorded which). These receptor sequences come from a human donor in good health.

V gene TRBV6-4 combines with J gene TRBJ1-2; 8 bases map to TRBD1. The CDR3 length is 13 residues. Germline V gives CDR1 MRHNA, CDR2 SNTAGT. With 8 bases clipped from V and 4 bases from J, the junction kept 6 bases outside the gene matches. DNA of the CDR3: TGTGCCAGCGCGCCCGGACAGGGCTATGGCTACACCTTC. Its protein is CASAPGQGYGYTF.

The chain uses TRBV7-8 and TRBJ1-5; tentatively, D is TRBD1 (5 bases). V dropped 3 bases and J dropped 5 bases, with 17 bases sitting between them. The germline V gene encodes CDR1 SGHVS and CDR2 FQNEAQ. This CDR3 is built from 16 residues. This chain's CDR3 is CASSFRGGDPDQPQHF. The DNA of the CDR3 is TGTGCCAGCAGCTTTCGGGGAGGGGATCCCGATCAGCCCCAGCATTTT.

The V gene is TRBV27, the J gene TRBJ1-2, with no clear D. V was clipped by 5 bases and J by 8 bases, with 15 bases between them. The CDR3 is 13 amino acids. Germline V gene lookup returns CDR1 MNHEY and CDR2 SMNVEV (reference sequence). The CDR3 sequence is CASSPRTLRGYTF. The CDR3 nucleotides are TGTGCCAGCAGTCCCCGGACCCTTAGGGGCTACACCTTC.

This clonotype was detected only a few times. The gene calls are TRBV4-1 and TRBJ2-7; maybe TRBD2 (5 bases). Trimming left V 0 bases short and J 3 bases short, with 15 bases between. Germline assignment: CDR1 MGHRA and CDR2 YSYEKL. The CDR3 is 16 amino acids. CDR3: CASSQDPPGSGYEQYF. DNA of the CDR3: TGCGCCAGCAGCCAAGATCCCCCGGGGAGCGGCTACGAGCAGTACTTC.

The CDR3 nucleotides are TGTGCCAGCAGGGACAGGATCAACACCGGGGAGCTGTTTTTT. Residues: CASRDRINTGELFF. The chain links TRBV2 to TRBJ2-2, with 7 bases identical to TRBD1. From germline, CDR1 is SNHLY and CDR2 FYNNEI. J gave up 2 bases and V 6 bases, and 3 bases lay outside the gene matches. There are 14 residues in the CDR3.

The chain employs TRBV7-2 and TRBJ1-5; a possible D gene is TRBD1 (5 bases). The ends were cut back, 5 bases at V and 9 bases at J, with 14 bases in the middle. Germline values: CDR1 SGHTA, CDR2 FQGNSA. CDR3 length: 13 amino acids. CDR3 DNA sequence: TGTGCCAGCAGCGCTAGACAGTTTTGGCCCCAGCATTTT. It encodes CASSARQFWPQHF.

This chain links TRBV20-1 with TRBJ1-6; D unclear. Germline lookup yields CDR1 DFQATT and CDR2 SNEGSKA (reference sequence). The V end was cut by 4 bases, the J end by 0 bases, with 16 bases between. This CDR3 contains 17 residues. CDR3 sequence reads: CSATEDALGSYNSPLHF. CDR3 in DNA: TGCAGTGCTACCGAGGACGCCCTTGGCTCCTATAATTCACCCCTCCACTTT.

The chain is built from TRBV6-2 or TRBV6-3 and TRBJ2-3; possible D gene TRBD1, 5 bases. Germline CDR1 and CDR2: MNHEY and SVGEGT. CDR3 length: 13 amino acids. Trimming took off 7 bases at V and 5 bases at J, with 13 bases between the two ends. The DNA for the CDR3 is TGTGCCAGCACCGACCCAGGGAAAGATACGCAGTATTTT. The encoded protein is CASTDPGKDTQYF.

This clonotype was recorded a few times. The V gene is TRBV6-5, the J gene TRBJ1-1, with D unclear. The CDR3 spans 15 residues. V lost 0 bases and J 1 base, leaving 9 bases between the germline ends. The germline V gene has CDR1 MNHEY and CDR2 SVGAGI. CDR3 bases: TGTGCCAGCAGTTACTCGATAACTGGGAACACTGAAGCTTTCTTT. Its protein product is CASSYSITGNTEAFF.

The genes are TRBV4-1 and TRBJ2-4; TRBD1 is a possible D gene (6 bases). CDR3 length: 20 residues. Trimming removed 0 bases from V and 1 base from J, with 22 bases in between. In germline, CDR1 is MGHRA, CDR2 YSYEKL. CDR3 sequence (DNA): TGCGCCAGCAGCCAAGATTTTAGGCCCACAGGGCCGTTGGCCAAAAACATTCAGTACTTC. Translated: CASSQDFRPTGPLAKNIQYF.

This chain joins TRBV20-1 and TRBJ2-3, with D unresolved. Trimming removed 2 bases from V and 2 bases from J, with 14 bases in between. Per germline, CDR1 DFQATT and CDR2 SNEGSKA (reference sequence). The CDR3 is 15 amino acids. CDR3 loop: CSARLSSRNTDTQYF. The CDR3 coding sequence is TGCAGTGCTAGATTATCTAGTAGGAACACAGATACGCAGTATTTT.

This sequence joins TRBV7-2 and TRBJ2-2; D not resolved. The CDR3 totals 15 residues. Germline V gene lookup returns CDR1 SGHTA and CDR2 FQGNSA. With 2 bases removed from V and 1 base from J, the gap between germline ends came to 8 bases. The CDR3 DNA sequence: TGTGCCAGCAGCTTACTCAGCAGGAACACCGGGGAGCTGTTTTTT. This translates into CASSLLSRNTGELFF.

V gene TRBV6-1 combines with J gene TRBJ2-3; 7 nucleotides agree with TRBD2. The CDR3 runs to 17 residues. Looked up from germline, CDR1 is MNHNS and CDR2 is SASEGT. Unmatched junction bases numbered 11, after V lost 5 bases and J lost 0 bases. This chain's CDR3 is CASSPAFGRGSTDTQYF. The CDR3 nucleotides read TGTGCCAGCAGTCCTGCGTTCGGGCGGGGGAGCACAGATACGCAGTATTTT.

This chain joins TRBV19 and TRBJ2-1; perhaps TRBD1 as D (5 bases). Deletions cut 0 bases from V and 12 bases from J, with 12 bases between. The CDR3 runs 13 residues. CDR1 is LNHDA, CDR2 SQIVND, per germline (reference sequence). For the CDR3, the DNA is TGTGCCAGTAGTATAGATCATGGGGCGGCGCAGTTCTTC. Encoded protein: CASSIDHGAAQFF.

The chain is built from TRBV20-1 and TRBJ1-3; a possible D gene is TRBD1 (6 bases). V was clipped by 6 bases and J by 3 bases, with 12 bases between them. In germline, CDR1 is DFQATT, CDR2 SNEGSKA (reference sequence). There are 13 residues in the CDR3. The CDR3 region is CSAAEGVGNTIYF. The CDR3 DNA follows: TGCAGTGCGGCGGAGGGGGTTGGAAACACCATATATTTT.

Of note for this clonotype: Its ends do not fully match the called genes, so a read error is possible. The rearrangement uses TRBV30 and TRBJ1-1; D remains unclear. This CDR3 has 13 amino acids. In germline, CDR1 is GTSNPN, CDR2 SVGIG (reference sequence). The DNA for the CDR3 is TGTGCCTGGAGTATGCAGAAGAACTCTGAAGCTTTCTTT. Encoded protein: CAWSMQKNSEAFF. Together with reference TRBV30 and TRBJ1-1, the CDR3 gives the full variable domain: SQTIHQWPATLVQPVGSPLSLECTVEGTSNPNLYWYRQAAGRGLQLLFYSVGIGQISSEVPQNLSASRPQDRQFILSSKKLLLSDSGFYLCAWSMQKNSEAFFGQGTRLTVV.

The rearrangement uses TRBV4-1 and TRBJ2-1; 7 nucleotides agree with TRBD2. V shed 2 bases and J 0 bases; nucleotides not matched to a gene: 4. This CDR3 has 16 residues. CDR1 MGHRA and CDR2 YSYEKL come from the germline V gene. CDR3 in DNA: TGCGCCAGCAGCCAATCTCCTAGCGGCTCCTACAATGAGCAGTTCTTC. Its protein product is CASSQSPSGSYNEQFF.

This chain uses TRBV15 with TRBJ1-2; D call uncertain. Trimming cost V 3 bases and J 4 bases, with 15 bases left between them. Germline V CDR1 and CDR2: LNHNV, YYDKDF (reference sequence). This CDR3 is 15 amino acids long. The CDR3 here is CATSSMGEGSYGYTF. CDR3 nucleotides: TGTGCCACCAGCAGTATGGGTGAGGGATCCTATGGCTACACCTTC.

The chain has TRBV9 and TRBJ2-1, with TRBD1 identical over 10 bases. After removal of 4 bases from V and 3 bases from J, the junction contained 4 bases not matched to a gene. This CDR3 region has 15 residues. The V gene's germline CDR1 is SGDLS and CDR2 YYNGEE. CDR3 loop: CASSWRTGGYNEQFF. The CDR3 DNA reads TGTGCCAGCAGCTGGAGGACAGGGGGCTACAATGAGCAGTTCTTC.

This clonotype showed up just a few times. V gene TRBV6-5 combines with J gene TRBJ2-2; no definite D call. CDR1 and CDR2 (germline): MNHEY, SVGAGI. The CDR3 sequence is 13 residues long. Trimming shortened V by 6 bases and J by 6 bases, and 11 bases separated the two germline ends. CDR3 sequence (DNA): TGTGCCAGCAGCCCCTATCCCTCCGGGGAGCTGTTTTTT. This encodes CASSPYPSGELFF.

Only a few counts were recorded for this clonotype. V gene TRBV7-2 combines with J gene TRBJ2-2; D perhaps matches TRBD1 (7 bases). Germline V lookup: CDR1 SGHTA, CDR2 FQGNSA. This CDR3 is built from 15 residues. The germline V and J ends were trimmed by 5 bases and 9 bases, with 19 bases remaining between them. The CDR3 loop is CASSAGQMSSRELFF. CDR3 nucleotide sequence: TGTGCCAGCAGCGCGGGACAGATGAGTTCAAGGGAGCTGTTTTTT.

This clonotype was counted only a few times. The chain carries TRBV5-1 and TRBJ2-1; D is possibly TRBD2 (5 bases). This CDR3 has 15 amino acids. V lost 0 bases and J lost 12, with 19 bases in between. Per the germline V gene, CDR1 is SGHRS and CDR2 is YFSETQ. The chain's CDR3 is CASSLGAGPLGVQFF. In DNA, the CDR3 is TGCGCCAGCAGCTTGGGGGCGGGTCCCCTAGGTGTGCAGTTCTTC.

The genes are TRBV5-1 and TRBJ2-3; D remains unclear. Trimming took off 3 bases at V and 0 bases at J, with 8 bases between the two ends. The CDR3 is 14 amino acids. Germline values: CDR1 SGHRS, CDR2 YFSETQ. For the CDR3, the DNA is TGCGCCAGCAGCTGGGATGGTAGCACAGATACGCAGTATTTT. Translating gives CASSWDGSTDTQYF.

This sequence joins TRBV20-1 and TRBJ1-5; D may be TRBD1 (5 bases). The V end lost 3 bases, the J end lost 4 bases, and 13 bases lay between the germline ends. This CDR3 has 14 residues. Germline assignment: CDR1 DFQATT and CDR2 SNEGSKA (reference sequence). The CDR3 protein is CSARGGSENQPQHF. The CDR3 DNA reads as TGCAGTGCTAGGGGGGGTAGTGAAAATCAGCCCCAGCATTTT.

The chain has TRBV12-3 or TRBV12-4 and TRBJ2-7; TRBD2 matches 9 bases. The CDR3 is made up of 15 amino acids. V lost 6 bases to trimming and J lost 3 bases; unmatched junction nucleotides: 9. DNA of the CDR3: TGTGCCAGCAGCCCCCCGCGGGGGGGCTTCTACGAGCAGTACTTC. This gives the protein CASSPPRGGFYEQYF.

The V and J genes are TRBV6-6 and TRBJ2-7, with D hard to call. The CDR3 covers 12 residues. Germline CDR1 MNHNY, CDR2 SVGAGI (reference sequence). The germline V and J ends were trimmed by 8 bases and 2 bases, with 10 bases remaining between them. CDR3 residues: CASGPTTYEQYF. In DNA form, the CDR3 reads TGTGCCAGCGGCCCTACGACCTACGAGCAGTACTTC.